This T cell receptor beta chain was sequenced during a study of CD8 T cells in ankylosing spondylitis. Germline CDR1 is DFQATT and CDR2 is SNEGSKA (reference sequence). This CDR3 has 13 amino acids. V shed 2 bases, J shed 6 bases, and the junction held 6 bases outside the gene matches. Points from the study as a whole: A motif in TCR beta, a set of under ten highly homologous variants, appeared characteristic of ankylosing spondylitis blood. Significant enrichment of disease-linked clones was reportedly seen in matched ankylosing spondylitis synovial fluid.

Using its own MiXCR run on the 5' RACE reads, TCRdb lists one record per CDR3 protein. The sample shows 100,000 to 150,000 distinct CDR3 sequences, about a tenth of them seen only once. This clonotype was detected many times. Its antigen remains unknown. This receptor was taken from a male donor with ankylosing spondylitis or in good health (not recorded which). The rearrangement uses TRBV20-1 and TRBJ2-7; TRBD2 matches 8 bases. The sample was blood, either unsorted or a sorted T cell fraction (not recorded which). The CDR3 DNA reads TGCAGTGCTAGATCGGTAGCGGGGCTCGAGCAGTACTTC. Translated, it gives CSARSVAGLEQYF.